One and the same sample provided the 23 T cell receptor beta chains below, sequenced in a study of T cell responses to AZD1222 COVID-19 vaccine. TCRdb's table, derived via immunoSEQ multiplex PCR, lists solely in-frame clones and lacks some. This sample has approximately 110,000 clones, with 87% found just once. Sequenced material: peripheral blood, taken on day 0 of AZD1222 vaccination. All receptors derive from an adult in good health.

The chain has TRBV12-3 or TRBV12-4 and TRBJ1-1; D is ambiguous. This CDR3 comprises 11 residues. V dropped 5 bases and J dropped 11 bases, with 12 bases sitting between them. Written as DNA, the CDR3 is TGTGCCAGCAGTACCCGGGGAGGCGCTTTCTTT. Translated, it gives CASSTRGGAFF.

The chain is built from TRBV7-2 and TRBJ2-3; 9 bases align to TRBD2. Germline trimming cut 0 bases from V and 5 bases from J; bases unmatched to any gene: 3. This CDR3 comprises 15 residues. Germline CDR1 is SGHTA and CDR2 is FQGNSA. In DNA form, the CDR3 reads TGTGCCAGCAGCTTAGCCCTAGCGGGAAAAGATACGCAGTATTTT. Its protein is CASSLALAGKDTQYF.

This chain joins TRBV5-1 and TRBJ1-2; tentatively, D is TRBD1 (6 bases). Germline assignment: CDR1 SGHRS and CDR2 YFSETQ. V was pared by 5 bases and J by 3 bases, with 14 bases between. CDR3 length equals 14 residues. CDR3 DNA: TGCGCCAGCAGGGGGGCCCCGACAGACTATGGCTACACCTTC. Protein: CASRGAPTDYGYTF.

This rearrangement joins TRBV4-2 to TRBJ2-1; 9 bases are a match to TRBD2. CDR3 length: 18 amino acids. The ends lost 6 bases at V and 9 bases at J; junction bases unmatched: 21. Germline V gives CDR1 LGHNA, CDR2 YNFKEQ. The CDR3 loop reads CASRHSESREGLWAEQFF. The CDR3 DNA reads as TGTGCCAGCAGGCACTCAGAGTCGCGGGAGGGCCTTTGGGCTGAGCAGTTCTTC.

V is TRBV10-2 and J is TRBJ2-3, with 14 bases matching TRBD2. The germline CDR1 and CDR2 sequences are WSHSY and SAAADI. The CDR3 extends over 17 amino acids. J was trimmed by 2 bases and V by 6 bases; bases with no gene match: 7. CDR3 DNA sequence: TGCGCCAGCAGGGGACTAGCGGGAGCTGGGATCACAGATACGCAGTATTTT. It translates to CASRGLAGAGITDTQYF.

The chain joins TRBV5-4 to TRBJ1-1; no clear D gene. Trimming cost V 0 bases and J 10 bases, with 10 bases left between them. The CDR3 contains 12 residues. In germline, CDR1 is SGHNT, CDR2 YYREEE (reference sequence). The CDR3 is CASSLDGVLAFF. The CDR3 DNA reads as TGTGCCAGCAGCTTGGACGGGGTACTAGCTTTCTTT.

V and J are TRBV4-1 and TRBJ2-3, with TRBD2 matching over 15 bases. The trim removed 2 bases at V and 0 bases at J, leaving 9 bases unmatched. The CDR3 consists of 20 residues. Germline-derived CDR1 and CDR2 are MGHRA and YSYEKL. The CDR3 DNA reads TGCGCCAGCAGCCAATTGGGACTAGCGGGGGGTCAAACTAGCACAGATACGCAGTATTTT. Amino acids: CASSQLGLAGGQTSTDTQYF.

V is TRBV14 and J is TRBJ1-6; TRBD1 is a possible D gene (5 bases). The CDR3 has 19 residues. The V gene lost 0 bases and the J gene lost 12 bases, with 27 bases spanning the gap. Germline loops: CDR1 SGHDN, CDR2 FVKESK. CDR3 DNA: TGTGCCAGCAGCCAAGATCAGCCTGGGTTGGGGGGTTGGTCACGACCCCTCCACTTT. It encodes CASSQDQPGLGGWSRPLHF.

The chain carries TRBV3-1 (or the pseudogene TRBV3-2) and TRBJ1-5; TRBD1 matches at 8 bases. Trimming cost V 3 bases and J 9 bases; bases outside gene matches: 13. Germline CDR1 and CDR2: LGHDT and YNNKEL (reference sequence). The CDR3 length is 16 residues. CDR3 in DNA: TGTGCCAGCAGCCACTCGGGACAGGCAAGCCTCCGGCCCCAGCATTTT. It codes for CASSHSGQASLRPQHF.

In this sample, this clone turned up once. The rearrangement links TRBV6-5 to TRBJ2-7; 12 bases fit TRBD2. This CDR3 is 13 amino acids long. Unmatched junction bases numbered 5, after V lost 10 bases and J lost 4 bases. Looked up from germline, CDR1 is MNHEY and CDR2 is SVGAGI. The CDR3 protein is CATTGTSGYEQYF. CDR3 nucleotide sequence: TGTGCCACCACCGGGACTAGCGGGTACGAGCAGTACTTC.

This clone occurred once. Written as DNA, the CDR3 is TGTGCCAGCTGTTCAGGGGGAGGTCAGCCCCAGCATTTT. Protein product: CASCSGGGQPQHF. The rearrangement links TRBV6-5 to TRBJ1-5, with TRBD1 matching over 7 bases. The CDR3 length is 13 residues. CDR1 MNHEY and CDR2 SVGAGI come from the germline V gene. Unmatched junction bases numbered 7, after V lost 8 bases and J lost 6 bases.

The rearrangement joins TRBV2 to TRBJ1-2; D call uncertain. The CDR3 runs to 12 residues. V was pared by 6 bases and J by 4 bases, with 9 bases between. The germline V gene encodes CDR1 SNHLY and CDR2 FYNNEI. The CDR3 spells CASRREIYGYTF. The CDR3 region has the DNA TGTGCCAGCAGAAGGGAAATCTATGGCTACACCTTC. Based on the CDR3 plus reference TRBV2 and TRBJ1-2, the full variable domain is EPEVTQTPSHQVTQMGQEVILRCVPISNHLYFYWYRQILGQKVEFLVSFYNNEISEKSEIFDDQFSVERPDGSNFTLKIRSTKLEDSAMYFCASRREIYGYTFGSGTRLTVV.

The gene calls are TRBV7-6 and TRBJ2-1; D is unclear. This CDR3 spans 15 amino acids. The V end was cut by 5 bases, the J end by 6 bases, with 17 bases between. CDR1 and CDR2 (germline): SGHVS, FNYEAQ. The CDR3 loop reads CASSRSYGWANEQFF. Written as DNA, the CDR3 is TGTGCCAGCAGCCGATCCTACGGATGGGCCAATGAGCAGTTCTTC.

This chain joins TRBV28 and TRBJ2-1, with 10 bases identical to TRBD1. V lost 7 bases, J lost 4 bases, and 7 bases stayed unmatched. This CDR3 spans 15 amino acids. Germline CDR1 and CDR2: MDHEN and SYDVKM. CDR3 protein: CASIDPGQGYNEQFF. The DNA for the CDR3 is TGTGCCAGCATCGACCCGGGACAGGGGTACAATGAGCAGTTCTTC.

V usage is TRBV5-1 and J usage is TRBJ2-7; D gene unclear. The CDR3 totals 14 residues. Germline V CDR1 and CDR2: SGHRS, YFSETQ. Between the trimmed V and J ends, which lost 4 bases and 1 base, there was a span of 12 bases. DNA for the CDR3: TGCGCCAGCAGCCACCCAGTCAAGTCCTACGAGCAGTACTTC. This encodes CASSHPVKSYEQYF.

This clone was seen a single time. The genes are TRBV4-1 and TRBJ1-2, with no clear D. Germline loops: CDR1 MGHRA, CDR2 YSYEKL. The CDR3 extends over 15 amino acids. The ends were cut back, 4 bases at V and 2 bases at J, with 14 bases in the middle. CDR3 protein: CASSPPRGDNYGYTF. DNA of the CDR3: TGCGCCAGCAGCCCCCCCAGAGGTGACAACTATGGCTACACCTTC.

Here the CDR3 DNA reads TGCGCCAGCAGTGAGGGGGACAGCCTTTCCGAGCAGTACTTC. Protein sequence: CASSEGDSLSEQYF. This sequence joins TRBV5-1 and TRBJ2-7; 7 positions agree with TRBD1. The CDR3 covers 14 residues. Trimming cost V 5 bases and J 6 bases; bases outside gene matches: 11. Germline lookup yields CDR1 SGHRS and CDR2 YFSETQ.

The chain combines TRBV18 with TRBJ2-1; 7 bases fit TRBD1. V gave up 3 bases and J gave up 1 base; unmatched junction bases: 6. Germline CDR1 reads KGHSH; CDR2 reads LQKENI. The CDR3 contains 16 residues. The CDR3: CASSPWKQGSYNEQFF. DNA of the CDR3: TGTGCCAGCTCACCTTGGAAACAGGGGTCCTACAATGAGCAGTTCTTC.

This sequence joins TRBV6-5 and TRBJ1-6; D not resolved. CDR1 is MNHEY and CDR2 is SVGAGI in the germline V gene. The CDR3 contains 15 residues. V was pared by 2 bases and J by 7 bases, with 12 bases between. CDR3 region: CASSYLRPGNSPLHF. The CDR3 nucleotides read TGTGCCAGCAGTTACCTCCGGCCCGGGAATTCACCCCTCCACTTT.

This rearrangement joins TRBV7-2 to TRBJ1-1, with D perhaps TRBD1 (5 bases). Germline V gene sequence: CDR1 SGHTA, CDR2 FQGNSA. V lost 1 base and J lost 5, with 8 bases in between. The CDR3 spans 13 residues. As DNA, the CDR3 is TGTGCCAGCAGCTTAGTAAGGGGAACTGAAGCTTTCTTT. This codes for CASSLVRGTEAFF.

The rearrangement links TRBV11-2 to TRBJ2-7, with TRBD2 matching over 7 bases. CDR1 SGHAT and CDR2 FQNNGV come from the germline V gene. The CDR3 totals 15 residues. V was pared by 5 bases and J by 6 bases, with 13 bases of the junction left unmatched. In nucleotides, the CDR3 is TGTGCCAGCAGCGCATATAGGACTAGAATCCCCGAGCAGTACTTC. It yields the protein CASSAYRTRIPEQYF.

There are a few counts of this clone. CDR3 loop: CSVDEGARIYGYTF. For the CDR3, the DNA is TGCAGCGTTGACGAGGGGGCGCGGATCTATGGCTACACCTTC. The rearrangement uses TRBV29-1 and TRBJ1-2; 7 positions agree with TRBD1. CDR1 and CDR2 (germline): SQVTM, ANQGSEA. The length of the CDR3 is 14 residues. V gave up 3 bases and J gave up 4 bases; unmatched junction bases: 8.

The genes are TRBV11-2 and TRBJ2-7; either TRBD1 or TRBD2 may supply D (5 bases each). There are 14 residues in the CDR3. Trimming removed 5 bases from V and 3 bases from J, with 14 bases in between. Germline V CDR1 and CDR2: SGHAT, FQNNGV. Written as DNA, the CDR3 is TGTGCCAGCAGCATCTCCGGGGCCCGCTACGAGCAGTACTTC. Encoded protein: CASSISGARYEQYF.